The 24 T cell receptor beta chains listed next were all sequenced from one sample in a study of identical twins. TCRdb redid the calling of the 5' RACE reads with MiXCR, one entry per CDR3 protein. The data show 500,000 to 650,000 distinct CDR3 sequences, around 7.4% seen once. The sample also formed part of further work on yellow fever vaccine responses in identical twins.

The sequenced sample was PBMCs. The source of these receptors is a woman between 18 and 29 years old in good health.

This clonotype came up many times. The DNA for the CDR3 is TGTGCCAGCAGCCGAGGGAGAGTGAACACTGAAGCTTTCTTT. The encoded protein is CASSRGRVNTEAFF. The V call is TRBV3-1, the J call TRBJ1-1; D is unresolved. Deletions cut 4 bases from V and 0 bases from J, with 9 bases between. Germline lookup yields CDR1 LGHDT and CDR2 YNNKEL (reference sequence). This CDR3 is built from 14 residues.

This chain uses TRBV5-1 with TRBJ2-6; D is perhaps TRBD2 (6 bases). CDR3 length: 19 amino acids. Trimming took off 4 bases at V and 0 bases at J, with 20 bases between the two ends. Per germline, CDR1 SGHRS and CDR2 YFSETQ. The CDR3 reads CASSKIRDSALSGANVLTF. Here the CDR3 DNA reads TGCGCCAGCAGCAAAATCCGGGACTCCGCGCTCTCTGGGGCCAACGTCCTGACTTTC. The whole variable domain, filled in from reference TRBV5-1 and TRBJ2-6, reads KAGVTQTPRYLIKTRGQQVTLSCSPISGHRSVSWYQQTPGQGLQFLFEYFSETQRNKGNFPGRFSGRQFSNSRSEMNVSTLELGDSALYLCASSKIRDSALSGANVLTFGAGSRLTVL.

The chain links TRBV5-4 to TRBJ2-2, with TRBD2 matching 15 bases. Germline lookup yields CDR1 SGHNT and CDR2 YYREEE (reference sequence). V shed 3 bases and J 5 bases; nucleotides not matched to a gene: 11. The CDR3 is made up of 19 amino acids. The CDR3 sequence is CASSSRTSGRAGGTGELFF. Written as DNA, the CDR3 is TGTGCCAGCAGCTCCCGGACTAGCGGGAGGGCAGGGGGAACCGGGGAGCTGTTTTTT.

This clonotype was found many times. The rearrangement links TRBV6-5 to TRBJ1-1; a possible D gene is TRBD1 (5 bases). This CDR3 has 12 residues. Germline-derived CDR1 and CDR2 are MNHEY and SVGAGI. V was clipped by 6 bases and J by 4 bases, with 9 bases between them. The CDR3 reads CASSTGFTEAFF. The CDR3 bases are TGTGCCAGCAGCACAGGTTTCACTGAAGCTTTCTTT.

There are a few counts of this clonotype. V gene TRBV12-5 combines with J gene TRBJ2-4; D not certain. The CDR3 length is 11 residues. Germline CDR1 reads LGHNT; CDR2 reads FRNRAP. The V end lost 5 bases, the J end lost 5 bases, and 4 bases lay between the germline ends. CDR3 region: CASGNENIQYF. The CDR3, as DNA: TGTGCTAGTGGTAACGAAAACATTCAGTACTTC.

In its sample, this clonotype was seen many times. V is TRBV5-1 and J is TRBJ2-3, with a possible D match to TRBD1 (6 bases). Trimming stripped 0 bases from V and 8 bases from J, with 13 bases between. Germline CDR1 SGHRS, CDR2 YFSETQ. The CDR3 has 14 residues. CDR3 DNA: TGCGCCAGCAGCTTGGCCGACAGGTTGGGTACGCAGTATTTT. This encodes CASSLADRLGTQYF.

V is TRBV28 and J is TRBJ2-7, with TRBD2 as a possible D gene (6 bases). Between the trimmed V and J ends, which lost 3 bases and 4 bases, there was a span of 13 bases. The V gene's germline CDR1 is MDHEN and CDR2 SYDVKM. The CDR3 extends over 14 amino acids. The CDR3 loop reads CASSLAGPVYEQYF. DNA of the CDR3: TGTGCCAGCAGTTTGGCGGGGCCAGTATACGAGCAGTACTTC.

This clonotype has more than one count but fewer than ten. The CDR3 region is CATSRGQLSGNEQFF. Written as DNA, the CDR3 is TGTGCCACCAGCAGGGGTCAATTGTCGGGGAATGAGCAGTTCTTC. V is TRBV15 and J is TRBJ2-1; a weak D match, TRBD2 (5 bases). The CDR3 has 15 residues. Germline V gene sequence: CDR1 LNHNV, CDR2 YYDKDF (reference sequence). Trimming removed 3 bases from V and 7 bases from J, with 16 bases in between.

DNA of the CDR3: TGCAGTGCTAGAGATGGAGGCGGGGCCCCCTACAATGAGCAGTTCTTC. Translation gives CSARDGGGAPYNEQFF. The chain recombines TRBV20-1 with TRBJ2-1; maybe TRBD2 (6 bases). Trimming shortened V by 0 bases and J by 2 bases, and 14 bases separated the two germline ends. Germline CDR1 reads DFQATT; CDR2 reads SNEGSKA (reference sequence). The CDR3 sequence is 16 residues long.

This clonotype was found a few times. The chain joins TRBV20-1 to TRBJ1-2; 8 nucleotides line up with TRBD1. This CDR3 is 14 amino acids long. After removal of 4 bases from V and 1 base from J, the junction contained 5 bases not matched to a gene. Germline-derived CDR1 and CDR2 are DFQATT and SNEGSKA (reference sequence). In DNA form, the CDR3 reads TGCAGTGCTATGGACAGGGACATTAACTATGGCTACACCTTC. Its translation is CSAMDRDINYGYTF.

This chain joins TRBV6-5 and TRBJ1-1; no definite D call. With 0 bases removed from V and 5 bases from J, the gap between germline ends came to 10 bases. The length of the CDR3 is 14 residues. Germline CDR1 MNHEY, CDR2 SVGAGI. The CDR3 DNA is TGTGCCAGCAGTTACTCGTTGACAATTACTGAAGCTTTCTTT. It is translated as CASSYSLTITEAFF.

This clonotype has a count of ten or more. V gene TRBV3-1 combines with J gene TRBJ2-1; the D gene is possibly TRBD2 (5 bases). Trimming pared 1 base from V and 6 bases from J, leaving 19 bases between. Germline CDR1 and CDR2: LGHDT and YNNKEL (reference sequence). CDR3 length: 17 amino acids. CDR3 in amino acids: CASSQALRSDGGNEQFF. CDR3 DNA sequence: TGTGCCAGCAGCCAAGCCCTACGGTCCGACGGAGGCAATGAGCAGTTCTTC.

This clonotype was picked up many times. The chain uses TRBV14 and TRBJ2-2; no clear D. Germline CDR1 is SGHDN and CDR2 is FVKESK. Deletions cut 0 bases from V and 6 bases from J, with 5 bases between. The CDR3 spans 13 residues. In nucleotides, the CDR3 is TGTGCCAGCAGCCAAGATTTCCCCGGGGAGCTGTTTTTT. This gives the protein CASSQDFPGELFF.

Many counts were recorded for this clonotype. The rearrangement links TRBV7-8 to TRBJ2-3, with 15 bases that match TRBD2. Germline V gives CDR1 SGHVS, CDR2 FQNEAQ. The trim removed 4 bases at V and 3 bases at J, leaving 8 bases unmatched. The CDR3 sequence is 18 residues long. The CDR3 nucleotides read TGTGCCAGCAGCTCCTCGGGACTAGCGGGAGGTCCTACAGATACGCAGTATTTT. It is translated as CASSSSGLAGGPTDTQYF.

This clonotype was recorded many times. The chain employs TRBV5-5 and TRBJ1-6; D is unresolved. CDR3 length equals 16 residues. Trimming left V 4 bases short and J 7 bases short, with 18 bases between. Germline CDR1 reads SGHKS; CDR2 reads YYEKEE (reference sequence). CDR3 residues: CASSPTRRDGNSPLHF. CDR3 sequence (DNA): TGTGCCAGCAGCCCAACGAGGCGTGACGGAAATTCACCCCTCCACTTT.

The V and J genes are TRBV29-1 and TRBJ2-5; D gene uncertain. CDR3 length equals 10 residues. CDR1 is SQVTM, CDR2 ANQGSEA, per germline. The V end lost 4 bases, the J end lost 5 bases, and 5 bases lay between the germline ends. The DNA for the CDR3 is TGCAGCGTTGTATGGGAGACCCAGTACTTC. This gives the protein CSVVWETQYF.

This clonotype was seen ten or more times. This sequence joins TRBV28 and TRBJ2-7; D is ambiguous. CDR3 size: 13 residues. The ends were cut back, 4 bases at V and 1 base at J, with 8 bases in the middle. CDR1 is MDHEN and CDR2 is SYDVKM in the germline V gene. This CDR3 reads CASSSLVSYEQYF. The CDR3 DNA follows: TGTGCCAGCAGTTCCCTTGTGTCCTACGAGCAGTACTTC. The entire variable domain, with the rest obtained from reference TRBV28 and TRBJ2-7, is as follows: DVKVTQSSRYLVKRTGEKVFLECVQDMDHENMFWYRQDPGLGLRLIYFSYDVKMKEKGDIPEGYSVSREKKERFSLILESASTNQTSMYLCASSSLVSYEQYFGPGTRLTVT.

The chain has TRBV5-5 and TRBJ1-3, with D unclear. The CDR3 loop spans 14 amino acids. Germline CDR1 SGHKS, CDR2 YYEKEE (reference sequence). V lost 1 base, J lost 3 bases, and 8 bases lay in between. CDR3 loop: CASSLRSGGNTIYF. The CDR3 DNA reads as TGTGCCAGCAGCTTGAGGTCTGGTGGAAACACCATATATTTT. Full variable domain (missing parts from reference TRBV5-5 and TRBJ1-3): DAGVTQSPTHLIKTRGQQVTLRCSPISGHKSVSWYQQVLGQGPQFIFQYYEKEERGRGNFPDRFSARQFPNYSSELNVNALLLGDSALYLCASSLRSGGNTIYFGEGSWLTVV.

The V and J genes are TRBV20-1 and TRBJ2-7; D may be TRBD1 (6 bases). The CDR3 sequence is 13 residues long. V lost 4 bases and J lost 2, with 12 bases in between. The germline gives CDR1 DFQATT, CDR2 SNEGSKA (reference sequence). The CDR3 sequence is CSATRDKAYEQYV. DNA of the CDR3: TGCAGTGCTACCCGGGACAAAGCCTACGAGCAGTACGTC.

This clonotype showed up just a few times. The chain has TRBV29-1 and TRBJ1-5, with no clear D. Germline V gene sequence: CDR1 SQVTM, CDR2 ANQGSEA. The CDR3 is 13 residues long. Trimming left V 6 bases short and J 3 bases short, with 12 bases between. The CDR3 nucleotides read TGCAGCGTCGCAATCGGGGTCAATCAGCCCCAGCATTTT. Amino acid sequence: CSVAIGVNQPQHF.

The rearrangement joins TRBV5-1 to TRBJ2-1; 10 bases are shared with TRBD1. Trimming cost V 4 bases and J 5 bases; bases outside gene matches: 9. In germline, CDR1 is SGHRS, CDR2 YFSETQ. The CDR3 contains 16 residues. This CDR3 reads CASSPAGQGIHNEQFF. Written as DNA, the CDR3 is TGCGCCAGCAGCCCAGCGGGACAGGGGATCCACAATGAGCAGTTCTTC.

This clonotype was observed many times. The chain carries TRBV27 and TRBJ1-6; TRBD1 matches at 8 bases. CDR1 is MNHEY, CDR2 SMNVEV, per germline (reference sequence). CDR3 length equals 16 residues. The ends lost 3 bases at V and 5 bases at J; junction bases unmatched: 6. The CDR3 coding sequence is TGTGCCAGCAGTTTCTCCGGGACAGGAAATAATTCACCCCTCCACTTT. Translated, it gives CASSFSGTGNNSPLHF.

The gene calls are TRBV19 and TRBJ2-2, with 10 bases identical to TRBD2. J was trimmed by 4 bases and V by 4 bases; bases with no gene match: 9. The CDR3 spans 17 residues. Germline V gene sequence: CDR1 LNHDA, CDR2 SQIVND (reference sequence). CDR3 sequence (DNA): TGTGCCAGTAGTACGCTACTAGCGGGATCCTCCACCGGGGAGCTGTTTTTT. This encodes CASSTLLAGSSTGELFF. The full variable domain, its missing parts supplied by reference TRBV19 and TRBJ2-2, is DGGITQSPKYLFRKEGQNVTLSCEQNLNHDAMYWYRQDPGQGLRLIYYSQIVNDFQKGDIAEGYSVSREKKESFPLTVTSAQKNPTAFYLCASSTLLAGSSTGELFFGEGSRLTVL.

This clonotype has a handful of counts. The V gene is TRBV11-2, the J gene TRBJ1-5; D gene uncertain. V gave up 3 bases and J gave up 2 bases, with 17 bases separating them. Germline assignment: CDR1 SGHAT and CDR2 FQNNGV. The CDR3 loop spans 17 amino acids. The CDR3 DNA reads TGTGCCAGCAGCTTCCTCCCCCGGTTCGGTTGCAATCAGCCCCAGCATTTT. This sequence encodes CASSFLPRFGCNQPQHF.